The entry below gives a single T cell receptor beta chain sequence along with its context. The antigen is undetermined. The data derive from a study of T cell repertoires in ileal Crohn's disease. The overall study: Every patient was operated on for stricturing (about 60%) or penetrating (about 39%) complications. The study's findings and limits: Active smokers at surgery had more clonal expansions than non-smokers.

Five hundred nanograms of biopsy DNA per sample underwent TCRB immunosequencing. This table comes from immunoSEQ multiplex PCR, and its TCRdb copy is limited to in-frame clones, with some not included. The sample has approximately 30,000 clones, 80% seen once. Included were adult ileal or ileocolonic Crohn's patients indicated for ileocolonic resection. V was cut by 4 bases and J by 5 bases, with 12 bases left in between. This CDR3 is built from 14 residues. Germline V gene sequence: CDR1 SGHNT, CDR2 YYREEE (reference sequence). The rearrangement joins TRBV5-4 to TRBJ1-4; TRBD1 is a possible D gene (6 bases). The sequenced sample was ileal tissue. This TCR was recovered from an adult with Crohn's disease. The chain's CDR3 is CASSQGQLNEKLFF. DNA for the CDR3: TGTGCCAGCAGCCAAGGACAGTTGAATGAAAAACTGTTTTTT.